The sequence of this T cell receptor (beta chain) was determined in a study of blood T cell repertoires in COVID-19. Study summary: Acute and convalescent COVID-19 specimens originated in the United States, Italy and Spain. In each case, the material was cDNA or gDNA derived from T cells, B-cell-depleted T cells, or PBMCs.

In the authors' workflow: Amplification of reference gene primers provided the estimated nucleated cell counts. TCRdb keeps only in-frame clones here, not all; method: immunoSEQ multiplex PCR. The DNA gave D and trimming, while V, J and clone size come from that table. The table shows about 250,000 clones, with roughly 88% occurring only once. Patients from Seattle were sampled longitudinally, starting during active infection. This CDR3 has 15 residues. Trimming cost V 5 bases and J 1 base, with 14 bases left between them. In germline, CDR1 is SNHLY, CDR2 FYNNEI. The sample consisted of peripheral blood. The V and J genes are TRBV2 and TRBJ1-2; D perhaps matches TRBD1 (5 bases). This receptor was obtained from a woman of 80 years or more with COVID-19, enrolled during active disease. CDR3 loop: CASSNLVQGNYGYTF. The DNA for the CDR3 is TGTGCCAGCAGTAACCTCGTCCAGGGTAACTATGGCTACACCTTC. Variable domain in full (rest from reference TRBV2 and TRBJ1-2): EPEVTQTPSHQVTQMGQEVILRCVPISNHLYFYWYRQILGQKVEFLVSFYNNEISEKSEIFDDQFSVERPDGSNFTLKIRSTKLEDSAMYFCASSNLVQGNYGYTFGSGTRLTVV.